The 20 T cell receptor beta chains below all came from one sample that was sequenced in a study of tumor and adjacent non-tumor tissue in lung cancer. No cell sorting was done before RNA was extracted from the tissue. This non-tumor lung sample came from over 3 cm beyond the tumor edge. The library came from three nested PCR rounds adapted from ARM-PCR protocols. TCRdb re-called the multiplex PCR reads through MiXCR, storing one row per CDR3 protein. The sample shows 100,000 or so distinct CDR3 sequences, roughly 80% of them seen only once. The sample was distant non-tumor lung tissue. The receptors derive from a man in his fifties or sixties with small cell lung cancer.

Remarks on this clonotype: A read error may account for a junction end that differs from germline. The chain couples TRBV7-9 to TRBJ1-6; TRBD1 matches 10 bases. Germline values: CDR1 SEHNR, CDR2 FQNEAQ (reference sequence). The CDR3 is 17 residues long. The CDR3 DNA sequence: TGTGCCAGCAGCCCGAGCGCCGGACAGGGGGTCGGTTCACCCCTCCAGTTT. This encodes CASSPSAGQGVGSPLQF.

This chain connects TRBV6-5 to TRBJ1-2; D is perhaps TRBD1 (6 bases). V lost 6 bases, J lost 13 bases, and 21 bases lay in between. Germline CDR1 and CDR2: MNHEY and SVGAGI. The length of the CDR3 is 13 residues. The DNA of the CDR3 is TGTGCCAGCAGCCTACAGGGAGACTATGGCCGCACCTTC. Amino acids: CASSLQGDYGRTF.

Concerning this clonotype itself: An end of the junction differs from the germline gene, which may be a read error. The CDR3 sequence: CAGSSQGTQGTRYF. The DNA of the CDR3 is TGTGCCGGCAGTTCTCAGGGGACCCAAGGGACCCGGTACTTC. The rearrangement links TRBV6-5 to TRBJ2-5; D may be TRBD1 (6 bases). Germline CDR1 MNHEY, CDR2 SVGAGI. The CDR3 is 14 residues long.

For the CDR3, the DNA is TGTGCCAGCACCTTCTGGGGGGTCGGCTACGAGCAGTACGTA. This encodes CASTFWGVGYEQYV. The chain carries TRBV6-1 and TRBJ2-7, with TRBD2 as a possible D gene (6 bases). This CDR3 spans 14 amino acids. Germline V lookup: CDR1 MNHNS, CDR2 SASEGT.

The J gene is TRBJ2-2, the V gene TRBV12-3 or TRBV12-4; 7 nucleotides line up with TRBD1. The ends lost 3 bases at V and 14 bases at J; junction bases unmatched: 15. This CDR3 spans 15 amino acids. The CDR3 is CASSFSGTDIVELFF. The CDR3 DNA follows: TGTGCCAGCAGTTTCTCTGGGACAGACATCGTGGAACTGTTTTTT.

Turning to this clonotype: The conserved closing phenylalanine or tryptophan is absent in this CDR3, likely reflecting a read error. V and J are TRBV11-2 and TRBJ2-1; unclear D gene. Germline loops: CDR1 SGHAT, CDR2 FQNNGV. CDR3 length equals 12 residues. CDR3 amino acids: CASSLQQNVQFL. In DNA, the CDR3 is TGTGCCAGCAGCTTACAACAGAATGTGCAGTTCTTG.

The chain uses TRBV29-1 and TRBJ1-1, with D possibly being TRBD1 (6 bases). CDR3 length: 13 amino acids. V shed 8 bases and J shed 4 bases, with 17 bases lying between them. The germline gives CDR1 SQVTM, CDR2 ANQGSEA. The CDR3 is CSIGAEGGTEAFF. The CDR3 bases are TGCAGCATTGGAGCTGAGGGGGGCACTGAAGCTTTCTTT. Full variable domain (missing parts from reference TRBV29-1 and TRBJ1-1): SAVISQKPSRDICQRGTSLTIQCQVDSQVTMMFWYRQQPGQSLTLIATANQGSEATYESGFVIDKFPISRPNLTFSTLTVSNMSPEDSSIYLCSIGAEGGTEAFFGQGTRLTVV.

The chain joins TRBV4-1 to TRBJ2-2; 7 bases line up with TRBD2. From germline, CDR1 is MGHRA and CDR2 YSYEKL. Trimming cost V 3 bases and J 7 bases; bases outside gene matches: 14. This CDR3 has 17 amino acids. CDR3 residues: CASSHPFTGGVDGELFF. The CDR3 nucleotides are TGCGCCAGCAGCCACCCCTTCACGGGGGGTGTCGACGGGGAGCTGTTTTTT.

This clonotype is labeled medium-sized. The genes are TRBV29-1 and TRBJ1-4, with 12 positions matching TRBD1. The CDR3 totals 15 residues. Germline V gene sequence: CDR1 SQVTM, CDR2 ANQGSEA. J lost 7 bases, V lost 6 bases, and 9 bases had no gene match. CDR3 nucleotides: TGCAGCGTGGGGACAGGGGGCTTTAAGAGTGAAAAACTGTTTTTT. It translates to CSVGTGGFKSEKLFF.

The V call is TRBV30, the J call TRBJ1-4, with D possibly TRBD1 on 5 matching bases. V was trimmed by 2 bases and J by 7 bases, leaving 17 bases between them. The CDR3 sequence is 15 residues long. CDR1 and CDR2 from the germline V gene are GTSNPN and SVGIG (reference sequence). Written as DNA, the CDR3 is TGTGCCTGGAGTTTTATAGGGCTGGGGGGTGAAAAACTGTTTTTT. It specifies CAWSFIGLGGEKLFF. The complete variable domain, with remaining parts taken from reference TRBV30 and TRBJ1-4, reads SQTIHQWPATLVQPVGSPLSLECTVEGTSNPNLYWYRQAAGRGLQLLFYSVGIGQISSEVPQNLSASRPQDRQFILSSKKLLLSDSGFYLCAWSFIGLGGEKLFFGSGTQLSVL.

This clonotype was counted a single time. This rearrangement joins TRBV6-6 to TRBJ1-2; D gene ambiguous. Trimming stripped 7 bases from V and 3 bases from J, with 15 bases between. Germline V lookup: CDR1 MNHNY, CDR2 SVGAGI (reference sequence). This CDR3 is built from 14 residues. This CDR3 is CASTPQRADYGYTF. The CDR3, as DNA: TGTGCCAGCACCCCACAGAGGGCAGACTATGGCTACACCTTC.

The chain combines TRBV29-1 with TRBJ1-3; 7 bases align to TRBD1. CDR3 size: 14 residues. Germline lookup yields CDR1 SQVTM and CDR2 ANQGSEA. Unmatched junction bases numbered 10, after V lost 8 bases and J lost 3 bases. The CDR3 DNA reads as TGCAGCATCTTACAGGGGAACTTTGGAAACACCATATATTTT. As protein: CSILQGNFGNTIYF.

On this clonotype: An end of the junction differs from the germline gene, which may be a read error. The V and J genes are TRBV11-3 and TRBJ2-2; TRBD2 might be the D (5 bases). Germline CDR1 reads SGHNT; CDR2 reads YENEEA. The CDR3 is 17 amino acids. The CDR3 nucleotides are TGTGCCAGTAGCTTACATGGTAGAGCCGGCGGGTCCGGGGAGCTGTTTTTT. It specifies CASSLHGRAGGSGELFF.

Comments on this clonotype: One junction end disagrees with the germline gene, perhaps due to a read error. V is TRBV6-6 and J is TRBJ2-2, with D perhaps matching TRBD1 or TRBD2 (5 bases each). Germline CDR1 and CDR2: MNHNY and SVGAGI (reference sequence). CDR3 length: 12 amino acids. The DNA of the CDR3 is TGTGCCAGCAGCACCGGGACCGGGGAGTTGTTTTTT. Encoded protein: CASSTGTGELFF.

The V gene is TRBV4-1, the J gene TRBJ2-2, with 7 bases fitting TRBD1. The J segment lost 5 bases and the V segment lost 7 bases, leaving 10 bases of the junction unmatched. The CDR3 contains 15 residues. Germline loops: CDR1 MGHRA, CDR2 YSYEKL. CDR3 sequence reads: CASNIKGAYTGELFF. The CDR3 nucleotides read TGCGCCAGCAACATCAAGGGGGCCTATACCGGGGAGCTGTTTTTT.

This clonotype was detected ten times or more. The chain employs TRBV20-1 and TRBJ2-7, with 7 nucleotides matching TRBD1. The V gene end was trimmed by 7 bases and the J gene end by 3 bases; junction bases not matched to a gene: 12. From germline, CDR1 is DFQATT and CDR2 SNEGSKA (reference sequence). This CDR3 region has 14 residues. For the CDR3, the DNA is TGCAGTGGGATCAGGGGACAGATTTTCTACGAGCAGTACTTC. Protein sequence: CSGIRGQIFYEQYF.

As concerns this clonotype: One base away lies a much larger clone, so this may be a sequencing read error. The V gene is TRBV6-5, the J gene TRBJ1-1; D gene unclear. CDR3 size: 13 residues. Germline loops: CDR1 MNHEY, CDR2 SVGAGI. CDR3 DNA sequence: TGTGCCAGCAGCTTCACACCGAACGCTGAAGCTTTCTTT. Its translation: CASSFTPNAEAFF.

About this clonotype: At one end the junction does not follow the germline gene, possibly because of a read error. CDR3 residues: CDSSEWGENEKLFF. The CDR3 DNA is TGTGACAGCAGTGAATGGGGGGAGAATGAAAAACTGTTTTTT. The rearrangement links TRBV6-1 to TRBJ1-4, with D possibly being TRBD1 (5 bases). CDR3 size: 14 residues. CDR1 and CDR2 (germline): MNHNS, SASEGT.

The V gene is TRBV6-1, the J gene TRBJ1-4; TRBD1 is a possible D gene (5 bases). Germline V gene lookup returns CDR1 MNHNS and CDR2 SASEGT. The length of the CDR3 is 16 residues. The V end was cut by 8 bases, the J end by 0 bases, with 16 bases between. The CDR3 DNA sequence: TGTGCCAGCTCTCGGGACTACTTTGCAACTAATGAAAAACTGTTTTTT. It yields the protein CASSRDYFATNEKLFF.

The chain links TRBV6-6 to TRBJ2-7, with D maybe TRBD2 (5 bases). The CDR3 runs 13 residues. Trimming took off 0 bases at V and 3 bases at J, with 6 bases between the two ends. Germline CDR1 MNHNY, CDR2 SVGAGI (reference sequence). DNA for the CDR3: TGTGCCAGCAGTTACTCCGGGGACTACGAGCAGTACTTC. As protein: CASSYSGDYEQYF.